These 22 T cell receptor beta chains originate from one sample sequenced in a study of blood T cells in healthy people across ages. With a J-beta primer mix and a sample-barcoded 5' primer, a second PCR ran roughly 6 to 12 cycles. TCRdb ran MiXCR on the 5' RACE reads and lists one entry per CDR3 protein. The repertoire has approximately 810,000 distinct CDR3 sequences, about 36% of them found once; the top ten carry 13%. Sequencing was carried out using blood. These TCRs come from a man between 18 and 35 years old in good health.

This clonotype was counted once. The chain carries TRBV7-2 and TRBJ2-1, with a tentative D call TRBD1 (6 bases). The V end lost 5 bases, the J end lost 4 bases, and 21 bases lay between the germline ends. In germline, CDR1 is SGHTA, CDR2 FQGNSA. This CDR3 spans 17 amino acids. The CDR3 protein is CASSPNLGGSLYNEQFF. As DNA, the CDR3 is TGTGCCAGCAGCCCGAACCTTGGGGGCTCTTTATACAATGAGCAGTTCTTC.

Comments on this clonotype: A much larger clone differs by one base, so this may be a read error. The chain couples TRBV4-3 to TRBJ2-7; no clear D. Germline V gene sequence: CDR1 LGHNA, CDR2 YSLEER. V was trimmed by 5 bases and J by 2 bases, leaving 13 bases between them. The CDR3 has 14 residues. The CDR3 coding sequence is TGCGCCAGCAGCAAACGGACGGGTGCCTACGAGCAGTACTTC. It encodes CASSKRTGAYEQYF.

A few counts support this clonotype. This sequence joins TRBV7-9 and TRBJ1-5; no reliable D call. Germline V gives CDR1 SEHNR, CDR2 FQNEAQ (reference sequence). The CDR3 spans 18 residues. V shed 1 base and J shed 2 bases, with 18 bases lying between them. The CDR3 loop reads CASSLGFPGGRGNQPQHF. As DNA, the CDR3 is TGTGCCAGCAGCTTAGGCTTCCCGGGTGGCAGAGGCAATCAGCCCCAGCATTTT.

The J gene is TRBJ1-2, the V gene TRBV5-1; a possible D gene is TRBD1 (6 bases). In germline, CDR1 is SGHRS, CDR2 YFSETQ. The CDR3 totals 15 residues. The V and J ends lost 4 bases and 8 bases respectively, with 21 bases between them. The DNA for the CDR3 is TGCGCCAGCAGCGCCAGATCCCAGGGGAGTGACGGCTACACCTTC. This codes for CASSARSQGSDGYTF.

In nucleotides, the CDR3 is TGCGCCAGCAGCCAAGAGGGTCCCGAACTAGCGGGTCCAAATGAGCAGTTCTTC. This translates into CASSQEGPELAGPNEQFF. The chain employs TRBV4-1 and TRBJ2-1; 9 nucleotides line up with TRBD2. Germline trimming cut 0 bases from V and 7 bases from J; bases unmatched to any gene: 13. Germline-derived CDR1 and CDR2 are MGHRA and YSYEKL. This CDR3 has 18 amino acids.

This chain joins TRBV11-2 and TRBJ2-3; D remains unclear. The CDR3 contains 13 residues. V gave up 4 bases and J gave up 6 bases, with 11 bases separating them. Looked up from germline, CDR1 is SGHAT and CDR2 is FQNNGV. The CDR3 region is CASSSDPEDTQYF. DNA for the CDR3: TGTGCCAGCAGCTCGGACCCTGAGGATACGCAGTATTTT.

Turning to this clonotype: This may be a read error, as it is one base from a much larger clone. The limits of the CDR3 on the DNA are not certain, so only TCRdb's listed CDR3 is given. V usage is TRBV9 and J usage is TRBJ1-2; the D call in the table, TRBD1, was not verified against the DNA. The CDR3 sequence runs 14 residues, both termini included. Germline-derived CDR1 and CDR2 are SGDLS and YYNGEE. Here the CDR3 reads CASSVGRGNYGCTF.

This clonotype has more than one count but fewer than ten. V usage is TRBV20-1 and J usage is TRBJ1-5, with TRBD1 matching over 8 bases. The CDR3 contains 15 residues. CDR1 DFQATT and CDR2 SNEGSKA come from the germline V gene (reference sequence). V shed 5 bases and J 3 bases; nucleotides not matched to a gene: 9. CDR3 coding DNA: TGCAGTGCTCGGCCAGGGGGCCTCCTCAATCAGCCCCAGCATTTT. Its protein is CSARPGGLLNQPQHF.

The chain employs TRBV20-1 and TRBJ1-2; TRBD1 matches at 7 bases. The CDR3 extends over 16 amino acids. V trimming: 1 base; J trimming: 2 bases; junction bases outside the gene matches: 10. Germline V CDR1 and CDR2: DFQATT, SNEGSKA (reference sequence). CDR3 sequence reads: CSARGSIGQENYGYTF. The CDR3 nucleotides read TGCAGTGCTAGAGGCTCAATCGGACAGGAGAACTATGGCTACACCTTC.

The rearrangement uses TRBV7-9 and TRBJ1-4; D unclear. CDR1 is SEHNR and CDR2 is FQNEAQ in the germline V gene (reference sequence). V was cut by 3 bases and J by 8 bases, with 13 bases left in between. The CDR3 contains 14 residues. The CDR3 DNA sequence: TGTGCCAGCAGCTTTCCGGGAGTTGGGGAAAAACTGTTTTTT. Protein product: CASSFPGVGEKLFF. Full variable domain (remainder filled in from reference TRBV7-9 and TRBJ1-4): DTGVSQNPRHKITKRGQNVTFRCDPISEHNRLYWYRQTLGQGPEFLTYFQNEAQLEKSRLLSDRFSAERPKGSFSTLEIQRTEQGDSAMYLCASSFPGVGEKLFFGSGTQLSVL.

This clonotype was picked up a small number of times. CDR3 sequence reads: CASSLDDNYGYTF. The DNA for the CDR3 is TGCGCCAGCAGCTTGGATGATAACTATGGCTACACCTTC. V usage is TRBV5-1 and J usage is TRBJ1-2; D uncertain. Germline V gives CDR1 SGHRS, CDR2 YFSETQ. The V end was cut by 0 bases, the J end by 1 base, with 4 bases between. CDR3 length equals 13 residues.

This clonotype was counted a few times. The chain couples TRBV7-2 to TRBJ2-1; TRBD1 matches at 9 bases. CDR1 is SGHTA and CDR2 is FQGNSA in the germline V gene. The V segment lost 6 bases and the J segment 2 bases; nucleotides outside the gene matches: 5. The CDR3 extends over 15 amino acids. The CDR3, as DNA: TGTGCCAGCAGTCCTACAGGGGGCCCCTACAATGAGCAGTTCTTC. Translated, it gives CASSPTGGPYNEQFF.

The sample holds many counts of this clonotype. The CDR3 spells CASSFDTWGVNEQFF. The DNA of the CDR3 is TGTGCCAGCAGTTTCGACACTTGGGGTGTTAATGAGCAGTTCTTC. The chain has TRBV12-3 or TRBV12-4 and TRBJ2-1; D not resolved. V dropped 3 bases and J dropped 7 bases, with 16 bases sitting between them. This CDR3 spans 15 amino acids.

V is TRBV9 and J is TRBJ2-5, with 10 bases aligning to TRBD2. The trim removed 3 bases at V and 7 bases at J, leaving 9 bases unmatched. The CDR3 totals 15 residues. CDR1 SGDLS and CDR2 YYNGEE come from the germline V gene. CDR3 loop: CASSASERGGRTQYF. In DNA form, the CDR3 reads TGTGCCAGCAGCGCATCGGAGCGGGGGGGACGGACCCAGTACTTC.

V and J are TRBV6-6 and TRBJ2-5; perhaps TRBD1 as D (6 bases). This CDR3 spans 12 amino acids. Germline loops: CDR1 MNHNY, CDR2 SVGAGI (reference sequence). Deletions cut 6 bases from V and 4 bases from J, with 9 bases between. Written as DNA, the CDR3 is TGTGCCAGCAGCGGACAGTTAGAGACCCAGTACTTC. It yields the protein CASSGQLETQYF.

This CDR3 is CATSRYSSEGGELFF. Written as DNA, the CDR3 is TGTGCCACCAGCAGATACTCCTCAGAGGGGGGGGAGCTGTTTTTT. The chain links TRBV15 to TRBJ2-2; the D call may be TRBD1 or TRBD2 (5 bases each). Germline CDR1 is LNHNV and CDR2 is YYDKDF (reference sequence). The CDR3 is made up of 15 amino acids. Between the trimmed V and J ends, which lost 2 bases and 8 bases, there was a span of 15 bases.

This clonotype appeared a few times. V and J are TRBV6-6 and TRBJ2-1, with a possible D match to TRBD2 (6 bases). Germline V gene sequence: CDR1 MNHNY, CDR2 SVGAGI (reference sequence). Trimming removed 5 bases from V and 10 bases from J, with 18 bases in between. The CDR3 contains 14 residues. Written as DNA, the CDR3 is TGTGCCAGCAGTCAAGGGCTCCAAGCGGGCGAGCAGTTCTTC. This encodes CASSQGLQAGEQFF.

The chain is built from TRBV10-3 and TRBJ2-1, with TRBD2 matching over 9 bases. The ends lost 4 bases at V and 10 bases at J; junction bases unmatched: 11. CDR1 is ENHRY, CDR2 SYGVKD, per germline. The CDR3 covers 15 residues. The CDR3 region is CAISATAGGSYEQFF. The CDR3 DNA is TGTGCCATCAGTGCGACAGCGGGGGGATCCTACGAGCAGTTCTTC.

The chain links TRBV2 to TRBJ1-5; D gene unclear. This CDR3 comprises 14 residues. V was clipped by 3 bases and J by 2 bases, with 8 bases between them. Germline CDR1 reads SNHLY; CDR2 reads FYNNEI. The CDR3 bases are TGTGCCAGCAGTGACAGCATACGCAATCAGCCCCAGCATTTT. This gives the protein CASSDSIRNQPQHF. Together with reference TRBV2 and TRBJ1-5, the CDR3 gives the full variable domain: EPEVTQTPSHQVTQMGQEVILRCVPISNHLYFYWYRQILGQKVEFLVSFYNNEISEKSEIFDDQFSVERPDGSNFTLKIRSTKLEDSAMYFCASSDSIRNQPQHFGDGTRLSIL.

For this clonotype: Its ends do not fully match the called genes, so a read error is possible. The chain joins TRBV2 to TRBJ1-6; 8 bases agree with TRBD1. The CDR3 has 17 residues. Germline assignment: CDR1 SNHLY and CDR2 FYNNEI. The CDR3 region is CASRRSGTGDFNSPPHF. CDR3 DNA: TGTGCCAGCCGTCGTTCGGGGACAGGAGACTTTAATTCACCCCCCCACTTT.

The V and J genes are TRBV12-3 or TRBV12-4 and TRBJ2-7; D not certain. The CDR3 runs 14 residues. The V and J ends lost 4 bases and 4 bases respectively, with 14 bases between them. The CDR3 loop reads CASSSSSPIYEQYF. The CDR3 DNA reads as TGTGCCAGCAGTTCTAGTTCCCCCATATACGAGCAGTACTTC.

With respect to this clonotype: This is likely a read error, given that the CDR3 carries no conserved phenylalanine or tryptophan at its end. The chain has TRBV18 and TRBJ1-2; 7 bases agree with TRBD1. The CDR3 contains 15 residues. Per the germline V gene, CDR1 is KGHSH and CDR2 is LQKENI. J gave up 4 bases and V 2 bases, and 7 bases lay outside the gene matches. This CDR3 is CASSPGTENFYGYTY. The CDR3 nucleotides read TGTGCCAGCTCACCAGGGACAGAGAACTTCTATGGCTACACCTAC.